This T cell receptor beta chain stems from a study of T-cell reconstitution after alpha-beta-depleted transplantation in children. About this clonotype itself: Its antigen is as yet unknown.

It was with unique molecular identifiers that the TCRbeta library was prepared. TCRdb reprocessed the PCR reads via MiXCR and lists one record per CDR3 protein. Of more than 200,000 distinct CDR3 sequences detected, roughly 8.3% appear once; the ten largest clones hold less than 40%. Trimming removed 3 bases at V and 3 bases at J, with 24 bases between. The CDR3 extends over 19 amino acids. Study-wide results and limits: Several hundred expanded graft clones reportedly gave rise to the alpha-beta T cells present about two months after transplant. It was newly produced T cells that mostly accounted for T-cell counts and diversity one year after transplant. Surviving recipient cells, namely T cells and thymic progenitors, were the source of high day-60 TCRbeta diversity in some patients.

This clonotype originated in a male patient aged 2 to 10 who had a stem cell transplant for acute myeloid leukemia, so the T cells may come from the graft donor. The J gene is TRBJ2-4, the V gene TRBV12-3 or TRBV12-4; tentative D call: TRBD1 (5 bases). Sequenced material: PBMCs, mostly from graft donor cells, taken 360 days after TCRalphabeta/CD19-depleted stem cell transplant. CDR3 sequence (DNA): TGTGCCAGCAGTTTCACTACAGGCCATCCCTGGAGTGTCAAAAACATTCAGTACTTC. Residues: CASSFTTGHPWSVKNIQYF.